The sequence of this TCR beta chain was determined in a study of blood T cell repertoires in COVID-19. Study at large: The samples span acute and convalescent COVID-19 from the United States, Italy and Spain.

V lost 2 bases, J lost 8 bases, and 6 bases stayed unmatched. The CDR3 sequence is 15 residues long. In germline, CDR1 is MNHEY, CDR2 SVGAGI. TCRdb keeps only in-frame clones here, not all; method: immunoSEQ multiplex PCR. The repertoire holds 250,000 to 300,000 clones, with roughly 77% as singletons. The clonotype comes from a woman of 80 years or more with acute or convalescent COVID-19. This chain joins TRBV6-5 and TRBJ2-1, with 10 bases aligning to TRBD2. The specimen was peripheral blood. The CDR3, as DNA: TGTGCCAGCAGTTACACCAGCGGGGGGGGGTATGAGCAGTTCTTC. As protein: CASSYTSGGGYEQFF.